This entry lists 30 T cell receptor beta chains sequenced from one sample in a study of glioma-infiltrating T cells. The iRepertoire nested amplicon-rescue multiplex PCR amplified TCR alpha and beta CDR3s from RNA. Each CDR3 protein gets one entry after TCRdb re-called the multiplex PCR reads with MiXCR. Found here are more than 300,000 distinct CDR3 sequences, 41% of them singletons; the top ten hold 12%. The sequencing sample was made of glioma tissue, nonneoplastic brain tissue, or PBMCs (not recorded which). These receptors were obtained from a human donor with low-grade glioma or glioblastoma, undergoing nonglioma brain surgery, or in good health (not recorded which).

As regards this clonotype: The CDR3 does not close with the conserved phenylalanine or tryptophan, likely indicating a read error. The rearrangement links TRBV28 to TRBJ2-1, with D perhaps TRBD2 (6 bases). Germline values: CDR1 MDHEN, CDR2 SYDVKM. This CDR3 contains 15 residues. Trimming took 5 bases from V and 1 from J, leaving 12 bases between them. The CDR3, as DNA: TGTGCCAGCAGTCCGATTAGCGGTTCCTACAATGAGCAGTTCTCC. Its translation is CASSPISGSYNEQFS.

V gene TRBV7-9 combines with J gene TRBJ2-1; 8 nucleotides align to TRBD2. This CDR3 contains 16 residues. The germline gives CDR1 SEHNR, CDR2 FQNEAQ (reference sequence). With V trimmed by 7 bases and J by 6 bases, 14 bases remained unmatched. CDR3 region: CASTRTSGSDVNEQFF. The CDR3 coding sequence is TGTGCCAGCACCCGGACGAGCGGGAGTGACGTCAATGAGCAGTTCTTC.

Notes on this clonotype: It may be a read error: a sequence one base away is much more abundant. The rearrangement joins TRBV28 to TRBJ2-7; tentatively, D is TRBD1 (6 bases). The CDR3 runs to 14 residues. The germline V and J ends were trimmed by 3 bases and 3 bases, with 12 bases remaining between them. Germline CDR1 and CDR2: MDHEN and SYDVKM. The CDR3 reads CASSLVGQCYEQYF. CDR3 DNA sequence: TGTGCCAGCAGTTTGGTAGGACAGTGCTACGAGCAGTACTTC. Combining the CDR3 with reference TRBV28 and TRBJ2-7 gives the whole variable domain DVKVTQSSRYLVKRTGEKVFLECVQDMDHENMFWYRQDPGLGLRLIYFSYDVKMKEKGDIPEGYSVSREKKERFSLILESASTNQTSMYLCASSLVGQCYEQYFGPGTRLTVT.

This clonotype was seen repeatedly, ten times or more. The chain has TRBV6-2 or TRBV6-3 and TRBJ2-5; D is undetermined. Germline lookup yields CDR1 MNHEY and CDR2 SVGEGT. The CDR3 has 12 residues. Trimming removed 6 bases at V and 7 bases at J, with 12 bases between. Written as DNA, the CDR3 is TGTGCCAGCAGCCCCAACTATGGGACCCAGTACTTC. It is translated as CASSPNYGTQYF.

Only a few counts were recorded for this clonotype. The rearrangement uses TRBV7-2 and TRBJ2-1; 8 nucleotides align to TRBD2. V was clipped by 4 bases and J by 6 bases; unmatched bases: 2. The CDR3 spans 13 residues. Germline CDR1 SGHTA, CDR2 FQGNSA. This CDR3 is CASSSGTSNEQFF. As DNA, the CDR3 is TGTGCCAGCAGCTCCGGGACTAGCAATGAGCAGTTCTTC. The full variable domain, its missing parts supplied by reference TRBV7-2 and TRBJ2-1, is GAGVSQSPSNKVTEKGKDVELRCDPISGHTALYWYRQSLGQGLEFLIYFQGNSAPDKSGLPSDRFSAERTGGSVSTLTIQRTQQEDSAVYLCASSSGTSNEQFFGPGTRLTVL.

The chain links TRBV6-5 to TRBJ2-5; D is unresolved. The germline CDR1 and CDR2 sequences are MNHEY and SVGAGI. This CDR3 contains 13 residues. Trimming pared 4 bases from V and 5 bases from J, leaving 11 bases between. DNA of the CDR3: TGTGCCAGCAGTTTAAGTCTAGAGGAGACCCAGTACTTC. This sequence encodes CASSLSLEETQYF.

Note on this clonotype: Given a much more abundant clone one base away, this may be a read error. V usage is TRBV7-9 and J usage is TRBJ1-5; TRBD1 is a possible D gene (6 bases). V was pared by 5 bases and J by 3 bases, with 14 bases between. Germline values: CDR1 SEHNR, CDR2 FQNEAQ (reference sequence). This CDR3 is 15 amino acids long. The CDR3 DNA reads as TGTGCCAGCAGCCCTGCCGGACAGTACAATCAGCCCCAGCATTTT. Residues: CASSPAGQYNQPQHF.

The chain recombines TRBV10-3 with TRBJ2-7; 10 bases are a match to TRBD2. J was trimmed by 3 bases and V by 8 bases; bases with no gene match: 10. This CDR3 is built from 15 residues. CDR1 is ENHRY, CDR2 SYGVKD, per germline. CDR3 residues: CAIGGTSDSYYEQYF. Written as DNA, the CDR3 is TGTGCCATCGGGGGGACTAGCGATTCTTACTACGAGCAGTACTTC.

This clonotype was seen many times. The rearrangement joins TRBV6-1 to TRBJ1-1; D is unclear. Germline CDR1 reads MNHNS; CDR2 reads SASEGT. This CDR3 region has 13 residues. The ends were cut back, 5 bases at V and 6 bases at J, with 13 bases in the middle. The CDR3 DNA is TGTGCCAGCAGTTATGCAACGGACGCTGAAGCTTTCTTT. It yields the protein CASSYATDAEAFF.

This clonotype came up many times. The genes are TRBV12-3 or TRBV12-4 and TRBJ2-6, with 7 bases aligning to TRBD1. V lost 4 bases to trimming and J lost 3 bases; unmatched junction nucleotides: 6. The CDR3 spans 16 residues. The CDR3: CASSSYRGYGANVLTF. DNA of the CDR3: TGTGCCAGCAGTTCCTACAGGGGCTATGGGGCCAACGTCCTGACTTTC.

J is TRBJ2-1 and V is TRBV7-6; D may match TRBD1 or TRBD2 (5 bases each). The CDR3 has 17 amino acids. Germline V lookup: CDR1 SGHVS, CDR2 FNYEAQ. With 5 bases removed from V and 4 bases from J, the gap between germline ends came to 21 bases. The CDR3 sequence is CASSQDRGNSVYNEQFF. The DNA for the CDR3 is TGTGCCAGCAGCCAAGATAGGGGAAATAGCGTGTACAATGAGCAGTTCTTC.

The chain couples TRBV4-1 to TRBJ1-1; D call uncertain. CDR3 length equals 11 residues. Germline CDR1 is MGHRA and CDR2 is YSYEKL. V lost 4 bases, J lost 11 bases, and 11 bases lay in between. The DNA for the CDR3 is TGCGCCAGCAGCCCGGGAACCAGGGCTTTCTTT. The encoded protein is CASSPGTRAFF.

This clonotype was counted at least ten times. This sequence joins TRBV27 and TRBJ2-6, with D maybe TRBD1 (5 bases). The CDR3 contains 18 residues. Germline CDR1 MNHEY, CDR2 SMNVEV (reference sequence). V lost 3 bases and J lost 0, with 15 bases in between. CDR3 in amino acids: CASSFLADRGSGANVLTF. CDR3 DNA sequence: TGTGCCAGCAGTTTCTTGGCGGATAGGGGCTCTGGGGCCAACGTCCTGACTTTC.

This chain uses TRBV19 with TRBJ1-5; the D is unclear. The CDR3 sequence is 15 residues long. Trimming removed 3 bases from V and 1 base from J, with 10 bases in between. Per the germline V gene, CDR1 is LNHDA and CDR2 is SQIVND (reference sequence). CDR3 loop: CASSIPRPSNQPQHF. CDR3 coding DNA: TGTGCCAGTAGTATTCCCCGGCCGAGCAATCAGCCCCAGCATTTT.

This clonotype was observed a few times. CDR3 DNA: TGCAGTGCCAACTCCCTTGGACGTCAAGGGAAAGATACGCAGTATTTT. Amino acid sequence: CSANSLGRQGKDTQYF. This chain connects TRBV20-1 to TRBJ2-3; no firm D call. With 6 bases removed from V and 5 bases from J, the gap between germline ends came to 24 bases. The CDR3 loop spans 16 amino acids. Looked up from germline, CDR1 is DFQATT and CDR2 is SNEGSKA (reference sequence).

Details on this clonotype: One base away lies a much larger clone, so this may be a sequencing read error. J is TRBJ2-3 and V is TRBV6-5; D unresolved. CDR1 MNHEY and CDR2 SVGAGI come from the germline V gene. Trimming stripped 2 bases from V and 4 bases from J, with 13 bases between. CDR3 length equals 15 residues. The DNA of the CDR3 is TGTGCCAGCAGTTACGGCTGGAGTACCCCAGATACGCAGTATTTT. Encoded protein: CASSYGWSTPDTQYF.

This chain uses TRBV2 with TRBJ2-7, with TRBD2 matching 9 bases. Near its end, the DNA agrees better with TRBJ2-1, so the J call may be wrong. Germline CDR1 and CDR2: SNHLY and FYNNEI. The CDR3 length is 14 residues. The CDR3 protein is CASSPAREGREQFF. The CDR3 DNA reads TGTGCCAGCAGCCCAGCGCGGGAGGGAAGGGAGCAGTTCTTC.

In this sample, this clonotype turned up once. This chain joins TRBV28 and TRBJ2-1; a weak D match, TRBD1 (7 bases). Germline V gene sequence: CDR1 MDHEN, CDR2 SYDVKM. The CDR3 loop spans 15 amino acids. The V and J ends lost 6 bases and 9 bases respectively, with 21 bases between them. The CDR3 protein is CASSPVEGAGTEQFF. The CDR3 DNA sequence: TGTGCCAGCAGCCCGGTGGAGGGGGCGGGAACTGAGCAGTTCTTC.

This chain connects TRBV10-2 to TRBJ1-1, with no clear D. This CDR3 contains 13 residues. V was shortened by 5 bases and J by 0 bases, with 7 bases between the two germline ends. Germline CDR1 is WSHSY and CDR2 is SAAADI. The CDR3 sequence is CASSFYMNTEAFF. The CDR3 DNA reads as TGCGCCAGCAGTTTCTATATGAACACTGAAGCTTTCTTT.

The V call is TRBV29-1, the J call TRBJ2-3; D is ambiguous. Germline V gene sequence: CDR1 SQVTM, CDR2 ANQGSEA. The CDR3 runs to 13 residues. Trimming removed 6 bases at V and 3 bases at J, with 13 bases between. CDR3 loop: CSVRAPLTDTQYF. CDR3 DNA sequence: TGCAGCGTACGGGCTCCCCTGACAGATACGCAGTATTTT.

This clonotype was seen more than once but under ten times. The chain employs TRBV15 and TRBJ2-7; possibly TRBD1 or TRBD2 for D (5 bases each). Trimming took off 0 bases at V and 0 bases at J, with 12 bases between the two ends. This CDR3 has 16 residues. CDR1 LNHNV and CDR2 YYDKDF come from the germline V gene (reference sequence). CDR3 DNA sequence: TGTGCCACCAGCAGAGATCGAGGGACGGGCTCCTACGAGCAGTACTTC. Amino acids: CATSRDRGTGSYEQYF.

J is TRBJ2-7 and V is TRBV7-2, with TRBD1 identical over 8 bases. Germline V CDR1 and CDR2: SGHTA, FQGNSA. The ends lost 6 bases at V and 5 bases at J; junction bases unmatched: 9. This CDR3 has 14 residues. DNA of the CDR3: TGTGCCAGCAGACCAACAGGGGGTTCCGACGAGCAGTACTTC. Its translation is CASRPTGGSDEQYF. Using reference TRBV7-2 and TRBJ2-7 for the parts outside the CDR3, the full variable domain is GAGVSQSPSNKVTEKGKDVELRCDPISGHTALYWYRQSLGQGLEFLIYFQGNSAPDKSGLPSDRFSAERTGGSVSTLTIQRTQQEDSAVYLCASRPTGGSDEQYFGPGTRLTVT.

This clonotype has only a few counts. V gene TRBV7-3 combines with J gene TRBJ2-1, with D hard to call. The CDR3 extends over 16 amino acids. Trimming left V 1 base short and J 9 bases short, with 19 bases between. From germline, CDR1 is SGHTA and CDR2 FQGTGA. The CDR3 DNA is TGTGCCAGCAGCTTAAATCCTGATAGGAGATTTGGTGAGCAGTTCTTC. Translation gives CASSLNPDRRFGEQFF.

The sample holds a few counts of this clonotype. The V gene is TRBV11-2, the J gene TRBJ2-7; D is unclear. V dropped 5 bases and J dropped 6 bases, with 11 bases sitting between them. The CDR3 totals 12 residues. Germline-derived CDR1 and CDR2 are SGHAT and FQNNGV. This CDR3 is CASSRVEVEQYF. The CDR3, as DNA: TGTGCCAGCAGCCGAGTTGAGGTCGAGCAGTACTTC.

A word on this clonotype: A read error may be the cause here, since a much bigger clone is one base away. This chain uses TRBV28 with TRBJ2-7; possibly TRBD1 for D (5 bases). Trimming took 5 bases from V and 2 from J, leaving 19 bases between them. CDR3 length equals 16 residues. Germline V gives CDR1 MDHEN, CDR2 SYDVKM. Here the CDR3 DNA reads TGTGCCAGCAGTCTCAACCAGGGTGCCTTCGCCTACGAGCAGTACTTC. Amino acid sequence: CASSLNQGAFAYEQYF.

Comments on this clonotype: The junction differs from germline at one of its ends, possibly a read error. The V gene is TRBV6-2 or TRBV6-3, the J gene TRBJ2-7; D is unresolved. CDR3 size: 13 residues. Germline CDR1 reads MNHEY; CDR2 reads SVGEGT. CDR3 residues: CATQSSPSNEQHF. The CDR3 DNA reads as TGTGCCACCCAGTCATCTCCCTCCAACGAGCAGCACTTC.

This clonotype was recorded once. A read error may produce the germline difference seen at one junction end. This chain links TRBV6-1 with TRBJ1-5; no reliable D call. The CDR3 totals 16 residues. Germline CDR1 reads MNHNS; CDR2 reads SASEGT. In DNA form, the CDR3 reads TGTGCCATCAGTGAATATCGACAACATAGCAATCAGCCCCATCATTTT. Residues: CAISEYRQHSNQPHHF.

This clonotype has a handful of counts. The gene calls are TRBV4-3 and TRBJ2-7, with a tentative D call TRBD1 (5 bases). Germline V gene sequence: CDR1 LGHNA, CDR2 YSLEER. The CDR3 loop spans 12 amino acids. V was pared by 0 bases and J by 6 bases, with 6 bases between. The CDR3 loop reads CASSQEGREQYF. In DNA, the CDR3 is TGCGCCAGCAGCCAAGAGGGGCGCGAGCAGTACTTC.

This rearrangement joins TRBV4-1 to TRBJ2-5; 7 nucleotides align to TRBD2. Germline values: CDR1 MGHRA, CDR2 YSYEKL. V trimming: 0 bases; J trimming: 2 bases; junction bases outside the gene matches: 9. CDR3 length equals 17 residues. CDR3 bases: TGCGCCAGCAGCCAAGATATGGCGGGAGTGAGGCAAGAGACCCAGTACTTC. It codes for CASSQDMAGVRQETQYF.

The sample holds a few counts of this clonotype. The chain uses TRBV7-2 and TRBJ2-5; D is tentatively TRBD1 or TRBD2 (6 bases each). Germline lookup yields CDR1 SGHTA and CDR2 FQGNSA. The CDR3 runs to 13 residues. The V end was cut by 5 bases, the J end by 6 bases, with 13 bases between. CDR3 sequence: CASSPRGAQTQYF. DNA for the CDR3: TGTGCCAGCAGCCCAAGGGGGGCGCAGACCCAGTACTTC.